Below are 29 T cell receptor beta chains sequenced from a single sample in a study of T cell changes during pregnancy in multiple sclerosis. The method was immunoSEQ multiplex PCR; TCRdb's version includes in-frame clones alone and lacks a portion of them. The repertoire consists of around 75,000 clones, with approximately 88% occurring once and the leading ten covering approximately 0.88%. Sequencing was performed on peripheral blood, taken in the first trimester of pregnancy. These receptors originate from a female donor in good health, enrolled as a control in a pregnancy study.

The CDR3 DNA is TGTGCCAGCAGCGCTCAGCGAGGGGGACATAATTCACCCCTCCACTTT. Translation: CASSAQRGGHNSPLHF. The chain combines TRBV7-2 with TRBJ1-6; D may be TRBD1 (6 bases). V was trimmed by 5 bases and J by 5 bases, leaving 16 bases between them. The germline V gene has CDR1 SGHTA and CDR2 FQGNSA. The CDR3 is 16 amino acids.

The V and J genes are TRBV27 and TRBJ1-2; D possibly corresponds to TRBD1 (5 bases). V shed 10 bases and J shed 2 bases, with 20 bases lying between them. The length of the CDR3 is 15 residues. The germline V gene has CDR1 MNHEY and CDR2 SMNVEV (reference sequence). CDR3 protein: CATTRAGRGNYGYTF. The CDR3 DNA reads as TGTGCCACCACCAGGGCAGGTAGAGGAAACTATGGCTACACCTTC.

J is TRBJ1-1 and V is TRBV5-1; TRBD1 aligns across 7 bases. The germline V gene has CDR1 SGHRS and CDR2 YFSETQ. This CDR3 is 15 amino acids long. The V segment lost 3 bases and the J segment 6 bases; nucleotides outside the gene matches: 11. The DNA for the CDR3 is TGCGCCAGCAGCTCGGAGACAGGGAAGGGTGCTGAAGCTTTCTTT. Translating it yields CASSSETGKGAEAFF.

V is TRBV5-1 and J is TRBJ1-2; TRBD1 matches 9 bases. This CDR3 has 14 amino acids. Germline V gives CDR1 SGHRS, CDR2 YFSETQ. The V gene end was trimmed by 2 bases and the J gene end by 10 bases; junction bases not matched to a gene: 9. The CDR3 is CASSFSGTGFAYTF. CDR3 coding DNA: TGCGCCAGCAGCTTCTCCGGGACAGGGTTTGCCTACACCTTC.

V and J are TRBV7-9 and TRBJ2-5; possibly TRBD1 for D (6 bases). CDR1 is SEHNR and CDR2 is FQNEAQ in the germline V gene (reference sequence). Trimming removed 5 bases from V and 5 bases from J, with 15 bases in between. The CDR3 covers 14 residues. The CDR3 sequence: CASSRLGQGETQYF. The CDR3 DNA reads as TGTGCCAGCAGCCGTCTGGGACAAGGCGAGACCCAGTACTTC.

The V call is TRBV5-4, the J call TRBJ2-1, with TRBD2 identical over 12 bases. The V gene end was trimmed by 3 bases and the J gene end by 4 bases; junction bases not matched to a gene: 5. This CDR3 spans 16 amino acids. The germline CDR1 and CDR2 sequences are SGHNT and YYREEE (reference sequence). The CDR3 loop reads CASSSSSGGAYNEQFF. The CDR3 nucleotides read TGTGCCAGCAGCTCCTCTAGCGGGGGGGCGTACAATGAGCAGTTCTTC.

The chain is built from TRBV5-1 and TRBJ2-1; TRBD2 matches 8 bases. Trimming at V came to 5 bases and at J to 5 bases, leaving 15 bases not matched to a gene. The CDR3 has 17 amino acids. CDR1 is SGHRS, CDR2 YFSETQ, per germline. The CDR3 protein is CASSLTASGRRNNEQFF. CDR3 DNA sequence: TGCGCCAGCAGTCTGACGGCTAGCGGGCGTCGTAACAATGAGCAGTTCTTC.

The V and J genes are TRBV5-1 and TRBJ1-1; 8 nucleotides agree with TRBD1. Germline CDR1 and CDR2: SGHRS and YFSETQ. This CDR3 comprises 14 residues. V was clipped by 0 bases and J by 3 bases; unmatched bases: 1. CDR3 bases: TGCGCCAGCAGCTTGGGACAGGGGTACACTGAAGCTTTCTTT. Its translation: CASSLGQGYTEAFF.

This clone was detected once. The chain joins TRBV2 to TRBJ2-7; 9 nucleotides line up with TRBD2. J gave up 6 bases and V 2 bases, and 8 bases lay outside the gene matches. The CDR3 consists of 15 residues. Germline values: CDR1 SNHLY, CDR2 FYNNEI. For the CDR3, the DNA is TGTGCCAGCAGTGAAAGGCCGGCGGGAGGGGGCGAGCAGTACTTC. It translates to CASSERPAGGGEQYF.

This sequence joins TRBV4-2 and TRBJ2-1; the match to TRBD2 covers 8 bases. Germline V lookup: CDR1 LGHNA, CDR2 YNFKEQ. V lost 4 bases and J lost 6; bases outside the gene matches: 11. This CDR3 contains 16 residues. This CDR3 reads CASSPPPSGGGNEQFF. DNA of the CDR3: TGTGCCAGCAGCCCCCCACCCAGCGGGGGTGGCAATGAGCAGTTCTTC.

This chain joins TRBV18 and TRBJ1-6; D remains unclear. This CDR3 has 13 amino acids. Trimming took off 3 bases at V and 7 bases at J, with 7 bases between the two ends. Germline CDR1 is KGHSH and CDR2 is LQKENI. This CDR3 is CASSPGLNSPLHF. The CDR3, as DNA: TGTGCCAGCTCACCGGGCCTCAATTCACCCCTCCACTTT.

This sequence joins TRBV25-1 and TRBJ1-4; 7 nucleotides align to TRBD1. Germline CDR1 is MGHDK and CDR2 is SYGVNS. The CDR3 extends over 14 amino acids. With 7 bases clipped from V and 3 bases from J, the junction kept 5 bases outside the gene matches. CDR3 amino acids: CASTRTGPNEKLFF. The CDR3 DNA reads TGTGCCAGCACCAGGACAGGACCTAATGAAAAACTGTTTTTT.

The chain recombines TRBV28 with TRBJ2-7; 15 bases map to TRBD2. The V segment lost 6 bases and the J segment 6 bases; nucleotides outside the gene matches: 12. From germline, CDR1 is MDHEN and CDR2 SYDVKM. The length of the CDR3 is 17 residues. The CDR3 here is CASSRPIGTSGRTEQYF. CDR3 in DNA: TGTGCCAGCAGCCGTCCTATTGGGACTAGCGGGAGGACCGAGCAGTACTTC.

The V gene is TRBV6-1, the J gene TRBJ1-1, with TRBD1 matching over 7 bases. Germline assignment: CDR1 MNHNS and CDR2 SASEGT. This CDR3 is 13 amino acids long. The J segment lost 5 bases and the V segment lost 4 bases, leaving 4 bases of the junction unmatched. The CDR3 loop reads CASSGYRGTEAFF. CDR3 DNA sequence: TGTGCCAGCAGTGGATACAGGGGAACTGAAGCTTTCTTT.

The chain employs TRBV7-2 and TRBJ2-2, with D hard to call. Germline V gene lookup returns CDR1 SGHTA and CDR2 FQGNSA. Trimming stripped 0 bases from V and 8 bases from J, with 4 bases between. The CDR3 is 12 amino acids. The CDR3 loop is CASSLASGELFF. The CDR3 bases are TGTGCCAGCAGCTTAGCGTCTGGGGAGCTGTTTTTT.

V is TRBV7-9 and J is TRBJ1-2; the D is unclear. This CDR3 contains 14 residues. Per the germline V gene, CDR1 is SEHNR and CDR2 is FQNEAQ (reference sequence). Trimming removed 7 bases at V and 1 base at J, with 13 bases between. As DNA, the CDR3 is TGTGCCAGCAAAGCGGCTGCCGTTAACTATGGCTACACCTTC. Its protein is CASKAAAVNYGYTF.

The chain employs TRBV27 and TRBJ1-5; D call uncertain. CDR1 is MNHEY, CDR2 SMNVEV, per germline (reference sequence). The CDR3 contains 14 residues. Trimming removed 5 bases at V and 6 bases at J, with 14 bases between. The CDR3 DNA reads as TGTGCCAGCAGTGCCCCCAACACACGTCAGCCCCAGCATTTT. Translation: CASSAPNTRQPQHF.

The rearrangement joins TRBV11-1 to TRBJ1-2, with D perhaps matching TRBD1 (5 bases). The CDR3 contains 17 residues. Germline-derived CDR1 and CDR2 are SGHAT and FQDESV (reference sequence). V was trimmed by 3 bases and J by 5 bases, leaving 22 bases between them. The CDR3 DNA reads TGTGCCAGCAGCTTTACCCAGGAAGACCTAAGGGGATATGGCTACACCTTC. Protein product: CASSFTQEDLRGYGYTF.

The J gene is TRBJ1-2, the V gene TRBV28; TRBD1 is a possible D gene (5 bases). CDR1 is MDHEN, CDR2 SYDVKM, per germline. Trimming pared 3 bases from V and 4 bases from J, leaving 15 bases between. The CDR3 is 15 amino acids. The CDR3 DNA reads as TGTGCCAGCAGTTTGGGGGGAGGGAGGAGCTATGGCTACACCTTC. As protein: CASSLGGGRSYGYTF.

The chain uses TRBV19 and TRBJ1-2; D is ambiguous. V was trimmed by 7 bases and J by 4 bases, leaving 19 bases between them. The CDR3 runs 15 residues. Germline V gene lookup returns CDR1 LNHDA and CDR2 SQIVND (reference sequence). The CDR3 loop reads CASTKSGEESYGYTF. CDR3 nucleotides: TGTGCCAGTACCAAATCTGGGGAGGAGAGCTATGGCTACACCTTC.

The chain links TRBV7-2 to TRBJ2-2, with 8 bases identical to TRBD1. The J segment lost 2 bases and the V segment lost 4 bases, leaving 3 bases of the junction unmatched. The CDR3 totals 15 residues. The germline V gene encodes CDR1 SGHTA and CDR2 FQGNSA. The CDR3 bases are TGTGCCAGCAGCTGGGGGACAGGAAACACCGGGGAGCTGTTTTTT. Encoded protein: CASSWGTGNTGELFF. Full variable domain (outside the CDR3, taken from reference TRBV7-2 and TRBJ2-2): GAGVSQSPSNKVTEKGKDVELRCDPISGHTALYWYRQSLGQGLEFLIYFQGNSAPDKSGLPSDRFSAERTGGSVSTLTIQRTQQEDSAVYLCASSWGTGNTGELFFGEGSRLTVL.

This chain joins TRBV2 and TRBJ2-2; D remains unclear. CDR3 size: 11 residues. The germline V and J ends were trimmed by 8 bases and 4 bases, with 5 bases remaining between them. In germline, CDR1 is SNHLY, CDR2 FYNNEI. The CDR3 protein is CASHSTGELFF. In DNA form, the CDR3 reads TGTGCCAGCCACTCCACCGGGGAGCTGTTTTTT.

This rearrangement joins TRBV5-5 to TRBJ2-3; TRBD1 matches 7 bases. Germline CDR1 reads SGHKS; CDR2 reads YYEKEE (reference sequence). The V segment lost 0 bases and the J segment 0 bases; nucleotides outside the gene matches: 4. This CDR3 region has 16 residues. DNA for the CDR3: TGTGCCAGCAGCTTGGAGGGGGCCCTTAGCACAGATACGCAGTATTTT. Amino acids: CASSLEGALSTDTQYF.

This clone was seen only once. This chain connects TRBV19 to TRBJ2-7; maybe TRBD1 (5 bases). The ends were cut back, 6 bases at V and 2 bases at J, with 14 bases in the middle. Per the germline V gene, CDR1 is LNHDA and CDR2 is SQIVND (reference sequence). CDR3 length equals 14 residues. The CDR3 DNA follows: TGTGCCAGTAGCCAACAGGAGCCGACCTACGAGCAGTACTTC. Residues: CASSQQEPTYEQYF.

The rearrangement joins TRBV6-6 to TRBJ2-1; tentative D call: TRBD1 (6 bases). The CDR3 has 15 amino acids. Trimming removed 6 bases at V and 4 bases at J, with 16 bases between. Germline CDR1 reads MNHNY; CDR2 reads SVGAGI (reference sequence). CDR3 sequence reads: CASRGGEGLYNEQFF. CDR3 DNA: TGTGCCAGCAGAGGGGGAGAGGGTCTTTACAATGAGCAGTTCTTC.

The chain couples TRBV6-5 to TRBJ1-2, with a tentative D call TRBD1 (5 bases). This CDR3 spans 14 amino acids. Trimming shortened V by 6 bases and J by 3 bases, and 14 bases separated the two germline ends. Germline-derived CDR1 and CDR2 are MNHEY and SVGAGI. The CDR3, as DNA: TGTGCCAGCAGCCTTCGGGGGACCTACTATGGCTACACCTTC. This sequence encodes CASSLRGTYYGYTF.

V and J are TRBV18 and TRBJ2-5, with 7 nucleotides matching TRBD1. After removal of 2 bases from V and 2 bases from J, the junction contained 2 bases not matched to a gene. The germline CDR1 and CDR2 sequences are KGHSH and LQKENI. This CDR3 contains 14 residues. In nucleotides, the CDR3 is TGTGCCAGCTCACCAGGGACAGAACAAGAGACCCAGTACTTC. Translation gives CASSPGTEQETQYF.

The gene calls are TRBV5-6 and TRBJ1-5; the D is unclear. Germline-derived CDR1 and CDR2 are SGHDT and YYEEEE. V lost 0 bases and J 4 bases, leaving 11 bases between the germline ends. The length of the CDR3 is 15 residues. CDR3 nucleotide sequence: TGTGCCAGCAGCTTGGGACAAGTTGGTAATCAGCCCCAGCATTTT. Amino acids: CASSLGQVGNQPQHF.

V is TRBV7-2 and J is TRBJ1-1; 8 bases are shared with TRBD1. The CDR3 runs to 13 residues. With 5 bases clipped from V and 5 bases from J, the junction kept 4 bases outside the gene matches. Germline CDR1 reads SGHTA; CDR2 reads FQGNSA. CDR3 DNA sequence: TGTGCCAGCAGCCCGGACAGGGAGACTGAAGCTTTCTTT. Its protein is CASSPDRETEAFF. Supplemented by reference TRBV7-2 and TRBJ1-1, the full variable domain reads GAGVSQSPSNKVTEKGKDVELRCDPISGHTALYWYRQSLGQGLEFLIYFQGNSAPDKSGLPSDRFSAERTGGSVSTLTIQRTQQEDSAVYLCASSPDRETEAFFGQGTRLTVV.